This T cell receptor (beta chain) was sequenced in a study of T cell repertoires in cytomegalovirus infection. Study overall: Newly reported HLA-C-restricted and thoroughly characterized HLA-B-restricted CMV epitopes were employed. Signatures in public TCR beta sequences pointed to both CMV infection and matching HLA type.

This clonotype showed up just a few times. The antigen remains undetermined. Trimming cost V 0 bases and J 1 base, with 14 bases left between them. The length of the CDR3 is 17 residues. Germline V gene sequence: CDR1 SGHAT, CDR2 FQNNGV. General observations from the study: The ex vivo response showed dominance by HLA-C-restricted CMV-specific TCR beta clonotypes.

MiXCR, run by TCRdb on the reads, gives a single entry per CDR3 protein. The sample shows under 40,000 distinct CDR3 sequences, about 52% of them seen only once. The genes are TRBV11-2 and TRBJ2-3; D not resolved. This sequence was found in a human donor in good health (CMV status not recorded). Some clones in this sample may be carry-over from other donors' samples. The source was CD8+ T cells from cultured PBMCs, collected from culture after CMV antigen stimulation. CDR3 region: CASSLDATLGGTDTQYF. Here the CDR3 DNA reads TGTGCCAGCAGCTTAGATGCGACCCTCGGTGGCACAGATACGCAGTATTTT.